This T cell receptor (beta chain) comes out of a study of STAT3 mutations in large granular lymphocyte leukemia. Study-wide context: Roughly half of the longitudinally sequenced T-LGLL patients carried detectable canonical activating STAT3 mutations.

This clone came up once. Its antigen is unknown. TCRbeta libraries averaged around 40,000 productive templates per sample. Assay used: immunoSEQ multiplex PCR; TCRdb lists only in-frame clones, some missing. This table has tens of thousands of clones, more than 60% appearing once. Trimming stripped 6 bases from V and 10 bases from J, with 10 bases between. Germline lookup yields CDR1 MDHEN and CDR2 SYDVKM. The CDR3 sequence is 11 residues long. Study-level results: Some patients had persisting codominant clonotypes that could mask small clones. Suggested: STAT3 mutation was not the ancestral event for these clonal expansions. Every T-LGLL patient had at least one immunodominant TCRbeta clonotype.

The V gene is TRBV28, the J gene TRBJ2-1, with D unclear. This clonotype was sampled from a woman between 50 and 59 years old with T-cell large granular lymphocyte leukemia. Some clones in this sample may be carry-over from other donors' samples. Source material: peripheral blood mononuclear cells. The CDR3 nucleotides read TGTGCCAGCAGCCCGGGTAGGGAGCAGTTCTTC. As protein: CASSPGREQFF.